The 26 T cell receptor beta chains below come from one sample, sequenced in a study of T cells in Graves' hyperthyroidism and ophthalmopathy. TCR beta CDR3 regions were amplified from RNA transcripts. In the first-round RT-PCR of the TCR CDR3, the HTBI primer set was used. TCRdb recomputed calls from the multiplex PCR reads with MiXCR, one row per CDR3 protein. This sample has some 740,000 distinct CDR3 sequences, with approximately 15% found just once. Sequencing was carried out using blood. The receptors were gathered from a woman between 18 and 30 years old with Graves' hyperthyroidism.

This clonotype was counted only a few times. The V and J genes are TRBV12-3 or TRBV12-4 and TRBJ2-1, with 14 nucleotides matching TRBD2. The CDR3 covers 17 residues. Losses at the gene ends were 3 bases for V and 7 bases for J; bases not matched to a gene: 8. CDR3 sequence: CASSFGLAGGVGNEQFF. CDR3 sequence (DNA): TGTGCCAGCAGTTTTGGACTAGCGGGAGGCGTGGGGAATGAGCAGTTCTTC.

This clonotype was counted many times. CDR3 DNA: TGTGCCAGCAGTTACATTCGAGGGGACCAGTACTTC. Its protein product is CASSYIRGDQYF. This chain uses TRBV6-2 or TRBV6-3 with TRBJ2-5; either TRBD1 or TRBD2 may fit D (5 bases each). Germline assignment: CDR1 MNHEY and CDR2 SVGEGT. V lost 2 bases and J 10 bases, leaving 11 bases between the germline ends. The CDR3 sequence is 12 residues long.

This clonotype has ten or more counts. The CDR3, as DNA: TGTGCCAGCTCACCAACGCTGGAAGATACGCAGTATTTT. This sequence encodes CASSPTLEDTQYF. This chain links TRBV18 with TRBJ2-3, with D unresolved. Germline values: CDR1 KGHSH, CDR2 LQKENI. Trimming took 2 bases from V and 5 from J, leaving 8 bases between them. The CDR3 length is 13 residues.

This clonotype occurred many times. The V gene is TRBV30, the J gene TRBJ2-5, with a weak D call TRBD1 (5 bases). V dropped 1 base and J dropped 2 bases, with 14 bases sitting between them. The CDR3 totals 15 residues. The germline gives CDR1 GTSNPN, CDR2 SVGIG (reference sequence). CDR3 region: CAWSDYRSGQETQYF. The CDR3 coding sequence is TGTGCCTGGAGTGATTACAGGTCTGGGCAAGAGACCCAGTACTTC. Supplemented by reference TRBV30 and TRBJ2-5, the full variable domain reads SQTIHQWPATLVQPVGSPLSLECTVEGTSNPNLYWYRQAAGRGLQLLFYSVGIGQISSEVPQNLSASRPQDRQFILSSKKLLLSDSGFYLCAWSDYRSGQETQYFGPGTRLLVL.

In this sample, this clonotype turned up a few times. CDR3 in DNA: TGTGCCAGCAGCCCCGCGGGGACAGGGGATGAAAAACTGTTTTTT. Translated: CASSPAGTGDEKLFF. The genes are TRBV28 and TRBJ1-4; TRBD1 matches 10 bases. This CDR3 region has 15 residues. V was pared by 6 bases and J by 6 bases, with 7 bases of the junction left unmatched. CDR1 and CDR2 (germline): MDHEN, SYDVKM. Full variable domain (missing parts from reference TRBV28 and TRBJ1-4): DVKVTQSSRYLVKRTGEKVFLECVQDMDHENMFWYRQDPGLGLRLIYFSYDVKMKEKGDIPEGYSVSREKKERFSLILESASTNQTSMYLCASSPAGTGDEKLFFGSGTQLSVL.

This clonotype was detected only a few times. The chain combines TRBV11-2 with TRBJ2-3; TRBD1 matches 9 bases. There are 16 residues in the CDR3. The V and J ends lost 5 bases and 7 bases, in that order; junction bases with no gene match: 13. The V gene's germline CDR1 is SGHAT and CDR2 FQNNGV. The CDR3 nucleotides read TGTGCCAGCAGCCCTCGACAGGGGGAAGTCGTGAATACGCAGTATTTT. This codes for CASSPRQGEVVNTQYF.

The chain couples TRBV20-1 to TRBJ2-4; D possibly uses TRBD1 or TRBD2 (5 bases each). CDR1 is DFQATT, CDR2 SNEGSKA, per germline (reference sequence). The CDR3 runs to 16 residues. V was cut by 1 base and J by 7 bases, with 20 bases left in between. This chain's CDR3 is CSARALGGEEGNIQYF. The CDR3 nucleotides read TGCAGTGCTAGAGCTCTGGGTGGCGAAGAGGGGAACATTCAGTACTTC.

This clonotype was observed many times. The chain uses TRBV9 and TRBJ2-7; D not resolved. Trimming took off 6 bases at V and 5 bases at J, with 18 bases between the two ends. This CDR3 has 14 residues. From germline, CDR1 is SGDLS and CDR2 YYNGEE. CDR3 loop: CASTLPSVNHEQYF. As DNA, the CDR3 is TGTGCCAGCACCCTACCCAGCGTTAATCACGAGCAGTACTTC.

This clonotype was recorded a few times. CDR3: CASSYTRRIAGVMGNTDTQYF. The CDR3 DNA reads as TGTGCCAGCAGTTACACTCGGAGAATAGCGGGAGTGATGGGAAACACAGATACGCAGTATTTT. J is TRBJ2-3 and V is TRBV6-5; TRBD2 matches at 9 bases. Unmatched junction bases numbered 20, after V lost 2 bases and J lost 2 bases. Looked up from germline, CDR1 is MNHEY and CDR2 is SVGAGI. CDR3 length: 21 amino acids.

The chain has TRBV2 and TRBJ1-3; D possibly corresponds to TRBD1 (6 bases). In germline, CDR1 is SNHLY, CDR2 FYNNEI. The CDR3 spans 14 residues. Trimming pared 4 bases from V and 4 bases from J, leaving 11 bases between. The DNA for the CDR3 is TGTGCCAGCAGTGCTACAGGGCAAGGAAACACCATATATTTT. It translates to CASSATGQGNTIYF.

The chain carries TRBV14 and TRBJ2-1, with 10 positions matching TRBD2. The V gene end was trimmed by 0 bases and the J gene end by 11 bases; junction bases not matched to a gene: 1. Looked up from germline, CDR1 is SGHDN and CDR2 is FVKESK. The CDR3 is made up of 13 amino acids. The CDR3 reads CASSQEGLAKQFF. CDR3 coding DNA: TGTGCCAGCAGCCAAGAGGGACTAGCGAAGCAGTTCTTC.

This clonotype has a count of ten or more. The V and J genes are TRBV6-5 and TRBJ2-1; no definite D call. The V and J ends lost 2 bases and 5 bases respectively, with 10 bases between them. The CDR3 has 14 amino acids. Germline V CDR1 and CDR2: MNHEY, SVGAGI. The chain's CDR3 is CASSYDGGDNEQFF. CDR3 bases: TGTGCCAGCAGTTACGACGGCGGAGACAATGAGCAGTTCTTC.

A remark on this clonotype: A much larger clonotype is one base distant, so this may be a read error. The rearrangement uses TRBV20-1 and TRBJ1-5, with D maybe TRBD1 (5 bases). Trimming stripped 6 bases from V and 5 bases from J, with 14 bases between. Germline CDR1 and CDR2: DFQATT and SNEGSKA (reference sequence). The CDR3 sequence is 13 residues long. The chain's CDR3 is CSAPRQMHQPQHF. The CDR3 coding sequence is TGCAGTGCCCCACGACAGATGCATCAGCCCCAGCATTTT.

At least ten counts were recorded for this clonotype. The chain couples TRBV28 to TRBJ1-2; 7 positions match TRBD1. The germline gives CDR1 MDHEN, CDR2 SYDVKM. V gave up 5 bases and J gave up 5 bases; unmatched junction bases: 11. The CDR3 consists of 15 residues. CDR3: CASSRQGKGPYGYTF. The CDR3 bases are TGTGCCAGCAGTAGACAGGGAAAGGGGCCTTATGGCTACACCTTC.

This clonotype appeared a few times. The chain recombines TRBV9 with TRBJ2-3; D may be TRBD2 (7 bases). The CDR3 loop spans 18 amino acids. V was pared by 3 bases and J by 2 bases, with 22 bases between. The germline CDR1 and CDR2 sequences are SGDLS and YYNGEE. CDR3 protein: CASSADPFPGGHTDTQYF. CDR3 DNA: TGTGCCAGCAGCGCCGACCCCTTTCCGGGGGGACACACAGATACGCAGTATTTT.

The chain carries TRBV20-1 and TRBJ2-3; a weak D match, TRBD2 (6 bases). The V gene's germline CDR1 is DFQATT and CDR2 SNEGSKA (reference sequence). The V end was cut by 3 bases, the J end by 8 bases, with 24 bases between. This CDR3 has 16 residues. The CDR3 region has the DNA TGCAGTGCTAGCCCCCGCCGGGGGACCCCCCTTGTTACGCAGTATTTT. Protein: CSASPRRGTPLVTQYF.

This clonotype was seen ten or more times. The rearrangement links TRBV12-3 or TRBV12-4 to TRBJ1-1; a weak D match, TRBD1 (5 bases). Trimming stripped 5 bases from V and 1 base from J, with 14 bases between. The CDR3 runs 15 residues. CDR3 bases: TGTGCCAGCAGTCCGCCCTACAGGCGGAACACTGAAGCTTTCTTT. Amino acid sequence: CASSPPYRRNTEAFF.

This clonotype was seen only a few times. This sequence joins TRBV4-1 and TRBJ1-1; D is possibly TRBD1 (5 bases). CDR1 is MGHRA, CDR2 YSYEKL, per germline. The CDR3 sequence is 15 residues long. Trimming pared 2 bases from V and 7 bases from J, leaving 17 bases between. The CDR3 sequence: CASSQLGGRGREAFF. CDR3 DNA sequence: TGCGCCAGCAGCCAACTGGGAGGGAGGGGCCGTGAAGCTTTCTTT.

The table lists this clonotype with a few counts. The chain uses TRBV28 and TRBJ2-1; the match to TRBD2 covers 10 bases. The length of the CDR3 is 20 residues. The J segment lost 7 bases and the V segment lost 6 bases, leaving 24 bases of the junction unmatched. Germline V gene data show CDR1 as MDHEN and CDR2 as SYDVKM. CDR3 sequence (DNA): TGTGCCAGCAGGAACTCAATCGCCGTAGGGCTAGCGGGAGAGGGGAATGAGCAGTTCTTC. Amino acid sequence: CASRNSIAVGLAGEGNEQFF.

This clonotype appeared many times. The chain employs TRBV27 and TRBJ2-6, with TRBD1 matching 8 bases. Germline CDR1 reads MNHEY; CDR2 reads SMNVEV (reference sequence). V was clipped by 3 bases and J by 2 bases; unmatched bases: 9. The CDR3 spans 18 residues. As DNA, the CDR3 is TGTGCCAGCAGTTTTCTAGGCAGGGGGCGGCCTGGGGCCAACGTCCTGACTTTC. The encoded protein is CASSFLGRGRPGANVLTF.

This clonotype turned up a few times. The V and J genes are TRBV7-8 and TRBJ2-7; TRBD2 agrees at 7 bases. V lost 1 base and J lost 5; bases outside the gene matches: 2. The CDR3 runs 13 residues. Per germline, CDR1 SGHVS and CDR2 FQNEAQ. CDR3 in DNA: TGTGCCAGCAGCTTAGTCGCGGGGGACGAGCAGTACTTC. This encodes CASSLVAGDEQYF. Together with reference TRBV7-8 and TRBJ2-7, the CDR3 gives the full variable domain: GAGVSQSPRYKVAKRGQDVALRCDPISGHVSLFWYQQALGQGPEFLTYFQNEAQLDKSGLPSDRFFAERPEGSVSTLKIQRTQQEDSAVYLCASSLVAGDEQYFGPGTRLTVT.

This clonotype has just a few counts. A much larger clone differs from this one at a single base, so this may be a read error. The gene calls are TRBV2 and TRBJ1-2; no firm D call. The V end was cut by 0 bases, the J end by 4 bases, with 18 bases between. Germline assignment: CDR1 SNHLY and CDR2 FYNNEI. The CDR3 has 17 amino acids. CDR3 nucleotide sequence: TGTGCCAGCAGTGAAGCGTCGGTGTACAAGGCAGGCTATGGCTACACCTTC. Residues: CASSEASVYKAGYGYTF.

As concerns this clonotype: It may be a read error: a sequence one base away is much more abundant. The chain couples TRBV20-1 to TRBJ1-5, with 10 bases identical to TRBD1. Germline CDR1 is DFQATT and CDR2 is SNEGSKA (reference sequence). The V segment lost 1 base and the J segment 5 bases; nucleotides outside the gene matches: 2. This CDR3 has 14 amino acids. The CDR3 here is CSARGDRGDQPQHF. DNA of the CDR3: TGCAGTGCTAGAGGGGACAGGGGTGATCAGCCCCAGCATTTT.

This clonotype was picked up many times. V usage is TRBV12-3 or TRBV12-4 and J usage is TRBJ1-1, with TRBD1 identical over 8 bases. Trimming at V came to 3 bases and at J to 3 bases, leaving 9 bases not matched to a gene. The CDR3 runs 16 residues. In DNA form, the CDR3 reads TGTGCCAGCAGTTTTGGGCAGGGGGCATCGTACACTGAAGCTTTCTTT. Encoded protein: CASSFGQGASYTEAFF.

This clonotype appeared many times. The CDR3 is CASSLTVGDLPEKLFF. The CDR3 DNA follows: TGTGCCAGCAGTTTAACTGTTGGGGACCTCCCGGAAAAACTGTTTTTT. V is TRBV12-3 or TRBV12-4 and J is TRBJ1-4; weak D call: TRBD1 (5 bases). Trimming removed 2 bases at V and 8 bases at J, with 18 bases between. The CDR3 is 16 residues long.

In regard to this clonotype: A read error may explain this, as a much larger clone is one base away. The chain is built from TRBV2 and TRBJ1-5; unclear D gene. V was trimmed by 8 bases and J by 7 bases, leaving 15 bases between them. CDR1 and CDR2 (germline): SNHLY, FYNNEI. This CDR3 has 13 amino acids. Here the CDR3 DNA reads TGTGCCAGCTGTGGAGTTCTCACCCAGCCCCAGCATTTT. Its translation is CASCGVLTQPQHF.